This passage covers 17 T cell receptor beta chains from one sample sequenced in a study of CD8 T cells in ankylosing spondylitis. TCRdb re-called the 5' RACE reads through MiXCR, storing one row per CDR3 protein. The data contain 200,000 to 300,000 distinct CDR3 sequences, roughly 8.2% of them singletons. What was sequenced was blood, either unsorted or a sorted T cell fraction (not recorded which). The receptors stem from a female donor with ankylosing spondylitis or in good health (not recorded which).

Regarding this clonotype: A clone one base away is much larger, so this may be a read error. The chain uses TRBV12-5 and TRBJ2-5, with no clear D. The CDR3 length is 12 residues. Germline V lookup: CDR1 LGHNT, CDR2 FRNRAP. This CDR3 is CASGLEQGTQYF. The CDR3 DNA is TGTGCTAGTGGTTTGGAACAAGGGACCCAGTACTTC.

This clonotype was seen many times. The gene calls are TRBV20-1 and TRBJ2-5; the match to TRBD2 covers 7 bases. The germline CDR1 and CDR2 sequences are DFQATT and SNEGSKA (reference sequence). The length of the CDR3 is 16 residues. Losses at the gene ends were 2 bases for V and 5 bases for J; bases not matched to a gene: 14. CDR3 region: CSARPYRGLEAETQYF. DNA of the CDR3: TGCAGTGCTAGACCTTACAGAGGACTAGAGGCGGAGACCCAGTACTTC.

This clonotype was recorded a few times. The V call is TRBV7-9, the J call TRBJ2-2; D might be TRBD1 (6 bases). This CDR3 is built from 14 residues. Trimming took off 5 bases at V and 5 bases at J, with 12 bases between the two ends. Germline CDR1 is SEHNR and CDR2 is FQNEAQ (reference sequence). The CDR3, as DNA: TGTGCCAGCAGCCCGCGGACAGTAACCGGGGAGCTGTTTTTT. Its protein product is CASSPRTVTGELFF.

This clonotype was seen many times. V and J are TRBV4-3 and TRBJ2-2; TRBD2 matches 10 bases. The CDR3 sequence is 19 residues long. CDR1 is LGHNA, CDR2 YSLEER, per germline. V was clipped by 4 bases and J by 7 bases; unmatched bases: 18. CDR3 in amino acids: CASSRYHSAGGPMDGELFF. The CDR3 DNA follows: TGCGCCAGCAGCCGATATCACTCAGCGGGAGGGCCAATGGACGGGGAGCTGTTTTTT.

This clonotype was seen repeatedly, ten times or more. The chain couples TRBV5-1 to TRBJ2-1; 9 positions agree with TRBD2. Trimming cost V 3 bases and J 9 bases; bases outside gene matches: 19. The CDR3 runs to 18 residues. Germline-derived CDR1 and CDR2 are SGHRS and YFSETQ. The CDR3 DNA reads TGCGCCAGCAGCTACCGGGGGGTAAGCGGGAGGAAATTAGGTGAGCAGTTCTTC. Its protein is CASSYRGVSGRKLGEQFF.

This clonotype was seen at least ten times. The V gene is TRBV10-3, the J gene TRBJ1-1, with D possibly TRBD1 on 6 matching bases. The V end lost 0 bases, the J end lost 4 bases, and 15 bases lay between the germline ends. The germline gives CDR1 ENHRY, CDR2 SYGVKD. This CDR3 spans 16 amino acids. As DNA, the CDR3 is TGTGCCATCAGTGAGTCGAACAGGGACTTCGGCACTGAAGCTTTCTTT. It is translated as CAISESNRDFGTEAFF.

This clonotype came up a few times. The rearrangement links TRBV7-6 to TRBJ2-3, with D uncertain. This CDR3 contains 13 residues. V lost 5 bases and J 1 base, leaving 7 bases between the germline ends. Germline CDR1 and CDR2: SGHVS and FNYEAQ. CDR3 DNA: TGTGCCAGCAGCGTCGGGCGCACAGATACGCAGTATTTT. This codes for CASSVGRTDTQYF.

This clonotype was picked up many times. This chain connects TRBV20-1 to TRBJ2-1; 12 bases match TRBD2. The CDR3 totals 16 residues. The germline CDR1 and CDR2 sequences are DFQATT and SNEGSKA (reference sequence). The V gene end was trimmed by 5 bases and the J gene end by 9 bases; junction bases not matched to a gene: 14. CDR3: CSAPPSRASGRGEQFF. The CDR3, as DNA: TGCAGTGCTCCTCCCTCTCGTGCTAGCGGGAGGGGTGAGCAGTTCTTC.

This sequence joins TRBV28 and TRBJ1-5; possible D gene TRBD1, 5 bases. This CDR3 has 14 amino acids. Between the trimmed V and J ends, which lost 3 bases and 3 bases, there was a span of 9 bases. The V gene's germline CDR1 is MDHEN and CDR2 SYDVKM. Here the CDR3 reads CASSFRGVNQPQHF. CDR3 DNA: TGTGCCAGCAGTTTCCGAGGGGTCAATCAGCCCCAGCATTTT.

This clonotype was recorded at least ten times. V usage is TRBV20-1 and J usage is TRBJ2-1; TRBD1 matches at 7 bases. The CDR3 consists of 15 residues. Trimming cost V 0 bases and J 7 bases; bases outside gene matches: 9. Looked up from germline, CDR1 is DFQATT and CDR2 is SNEGSKA (reference sequence). For the CDR3, the DNA is TGCAGTGCTAGAGAAGGGGGCAAAGTCCTGAATGAGCAGTTCTTC. Amino acid sequence: CSAREGGKVLNEQFF.

This clonotype showed up many times. J is TRBJ1-6 and V is TRBV4-3; a weak D match, TRBD1 (5 bases). The CDR3 loop spans 17 amino acids. Trimming removed 1 base at V and 9 bases at J, with 19 bases between. Germline values: CDR1 LGHNA, CDR2 YSLEER. CDR3 in amino acids: CASSQGVGPAYGSPLHF. CDR3 nucleotides: TGCGCCAGCAGCCAAGGCGTGGGGCCAGCTTACGGTTCACCCCTCCACTTT.

In the case of this clonotype: This clone may be a read error of a much larger clone one base away. The missing conserved phenylalanine or tryptophan at the end of this CDR3 makes a read error likely. This sequence joins TRBV4-3 and TRBJ1-2, with D perhaps TRBD1 (5 bases). The CDR3 contains 15 residues. Between the trimmed V and J ends, which lost 0 bases and 2 bases, there was a span of 10 bases. Germline V gene data show CDR1 as LGHNA and CDR2 as YSLEER. As DNA, the CDR3 is TGCGCCAGCAGCCAAGATGGGGGGGGAAACTATGGCTACACCCTC. It encodes CASSQDGGGNYGYTL.

This clonotype was counted many times. One junction end disagrees with the germline gene, perhaps due to a read error. The genes are TRBV5-1 and TRBJ1-3; D is undetermined. This CDR3 has 16 residues. Looked up from germline, CDR1 is SGHRS and CDR2 is YFSETQ. The CDR3 sequence is CASTLDGVASGNTIYF. Written as DNA, the CDR3 is TGCGCCAGCACCTTGGACGGCGTGGCGTCTGGAAACACCATATATTTT.

This clonotype showed up many times. V usage is TRBV29-1 and J usage is TRBJ2-4; the D is unclear. Trimming pared 7 bases from V and 7 bases from J, leaving 11 bases between. Germline V lookup: CDR1 SQVTM, CDR2 ANQGSEA. The CDR3 has 11 amino acids. The CDR3 coding sequence is TGCAGCGCTGCAACCGGGAACATTCAGTACTTC. It translates to CSAATGNIQYF.

The table lists this clonotype with many counts. CDR3 bases: TGTGCCAGCAGTTTCGGGGGAGGGCCCTCGGACAATGAGCAGTTCTTC. It encodes CASSFGGGPSDNEQFF. This sequence joins TRBV12-3 or TRBV12-4 and TRBJ2-1, with 7 bases matching TRBD2. There are 16 residues in the CDR3. J was trimmed by 5 bases and V by 3 bases; bases with no gene match: 10.

In its sample, this clonotype was seen many times. The CDR3 DNA reads TGTGCCACCGGGGACAGGGTGTACGGGGAGCTGTTTTTT. This translates into CATGDRVYGELFF. This rearrangement joins TRBV7-2 to TRBJ2-2; 9 nucleotides line up with TRBD1. This CDR3 is 13 amino acids long. The V and J ends lost 10 bases and 7 bases, in that order; junction bases with no gene match: 7. Germline V lookup: CDR1 SGHTA, CDR2 FQGNSA.

This clonotype showed up many times. The rearrangement links TRBV27 to TRBJ1-4; D uncertain. CDR3 length: 13 amino acids. Per the germline V gene, CDR1 is MNHEY and CDR2 is SMNVEV (reference sequence). Trimming cost V 3 bases and J 5 bases, with 7 bases left between them. CDR3 loop: CASSFQPNEKLFF. In DNA form, the CDR3 reads TGTGCCAGCAGTTTTCAACCCAATGAAAAACTGTTTTTT.